This T cell receptor (beta chain) was profiled in a study of cytomegalovirus exposure and HLA in healthy donors. Both 60 Vbeta primers and 13 Jbeta primers went into the PCR. Some clones are missing from TCRdb's copy, which holds only in-frame ones; the method was immunoSEQ multiplex PCR. This sample carries some 100,000 clones, 65% to 80% of them seen once, and the ten largest clones take about 9.4%. About this clone: Its antigen is not known.

Overall study findings and caveats: For most TCR sequences rarity was the rule, although some public TCRs occurred in many donors.

The CDR3 has 15 amino acids. Germline CDR1 is MNHEY and CDR2 is SMNVEV (reference sequence). Trimming removed 6 bases from V and 4 bases from J; junction bases left unmatched: 10. The receptor was derived from a man in his fifties in good health and CMV-seronegative. Sequences were obtained from PBMCs. The chain couples TRBV27 to TRBJ2-5; 8 positions agree with TRBD2. The CDR3 sequence is CASRTRSREAETQYF. CDR3 bases: TGTGCCAGCAGGACTAGGTCGCGGGAGGCAGAGACCCAGTACTTC.